This T cell receptor beta chain was documented in a study of cytomegalovirus exposure and HLA in healthy donors. Sampled while nominally healthy, donors likely had unrecorded immune exposures. As regards this clone: The target antigen is unknown.

Primers: 60 Vbeta forward and 13 Jbeta reverse. Profiled with immunoSEQ multiplex PCR; TCRdb holds only in-frame clones, not every one. In the table there are approximately 140,000 clones, around 86% of which are singletons. The CDR3 consists of 14 residues. V dropped 3 bases and J dropped 0 bases, with 10 bases sitting between them. CDR1 and CDR2 from the germline V gene are SGHNT and YYREEE (reference sequence). General observations from the study: In a later analysis, at a false discovery rate of 0.05, approximately 16,000 TCR beta sequences were associated with HLA alleles. In a later analysis, a missense DCLRE1C variant was linked to TCR beta V- and J-gene trimming. It was reported that the classifier diagnosed cytomegalovirus status with high specificity and sensitivity in both the original and validation cohorts.

The sequence came from a man between 18 and 29 years old in good health and CMV-seronegative. V gene TRBV5-4 combines with J gene TRBJ2-7, with D unclear. The source material was PBMCs. The CDR3 reads CASSSPGPSYEQYF. CDR3 coding DNA: TGTGCCAGCAGCTCACCGGGTCCCTCCTACGAGCAGTACTTC.